This T cell receptor beta chain came from a study of T cell responses to AZD1222 COVID-19 vaccine. Details on this clone: The antigen is not known.

Overall study findings and caveats: Unmutated variant regions are reportedly targeted by nearly half of spike-specific TCRs. Donors in the cohort were predominantly white British and more often female, and clonal diversity was possibly underestimated.

This CDR3 region has 16 residues. Germline lookup yields CDR1 SNHLY and CDR2 FYNNEI. The trim removed 6 bases at V and 0 bases at J, leaving 4 bases unmatched. TCRdb's copy holds only in-frame clones and misses some; the assay was immunoSEQ multiplex PCR. Among around 220,000 clones, roughly 94% were seen once, and the ten largest hold around 1.7%. The starting material was peripheral blood, obtained 28 days after the second dose of the MenACWY control vaccine. The V and J genes are TRBV2 and TRBJ2-1, with 11 positions matching TRBD1. The receptor comes from an adult who received the MenACWY meningococcal vaccine as a control. The CDR3 region is CASSRDRGGSYNEQFF. Here the CDR3 DNA reads TGTGCCAGCAGCCGGGACAGGGGGGGCTCCTACAATGAGCAGTTCTTC.